A selection of T cell receptor beta chains follows, all from one sample in a study of control samples from healthy donors and cancer patients. Generated by immunoSEQ multiplex PCR, the TCRdb table keeps only in-frame clones and is missing some. The sample lists about 120,000 clones; just under 90% were seen once. Sequenced material: blood. The receptors originated from a man aged 25 to 40 in good health. CDR3s include the opening cysteine and the closing phenylalanine or tryptophan. The D gene is left open where the match is weak. The size field is filled for only some rows; it gives once, few, many or a size class.

>TRBJ1-3|-|TRBV19|-
CASMLDGETGNTIYF
TGTGCCAGTATGCTTGACGGGGAGACTGGAAACACCATATATTTT
>TRBJ1-5|-|TRBV20-1|-
CSASSANGNQPQHF
TGCAGTGCTAGTTCTGCTAATGGGAATCAGCCCCAGCATTTT
>TRBJ2-3|-|TRBV5-6|TRBD2
CASSLVASGGGTDTQYF
TGTGCCAGCAGCTTGGTTGCTAGCGGGGGGGGCACAGATACGCAGTATTTT
>TRBJ2-3|few|TRBV7-3|TRBD2
CASSLQYLLAGLDTQYF
TGTGCCAGCAGCTTACAGTACCTACTAGCGGGTTTAGATACGCAGTATTTT
>TRBJ1-1|-|TRBV29-1|-
CSVEGISNTEAFF
TGCAGCGTGGAAGGGATTTCGAACACTGAAGCTTTCTTT
>TRBJ2-7|-|TRBV5-6|-
CASSLVGTASYEQYF
TGTGCCAGCAGCTTGGTGGGGACCGCGTCCTACGAGCAGTACTTC
>TRBJ1-2|few|TRBV5-4|-
CASSLSAGENGYTF
TGTGCCAGCAGCCTGTCGGCAGGGGAAAATGGCTACACCTTC
>TRBJ2-5|-|TRBV7-3|TRBD2
CASSLGTSGGQETQYF
TGTGCCAGCAGCTTGGGGACTAGCGGGGGGCAAGAGACCCAGTACTTC
>TRBJ1-6|-|TRBV6-5|-
CASEGYFNSPLHF
TGTGCCAGCGAAGGATACTTTAATTCACCCCTCCACTTT
>TRBJ2-1|-|TRBV2|TRBD2
CASIVLAGGEQFF
TGTGCCAGCATTGTCCTAGCGGGGGGTGAGCAGTTCTTC
>TRBJ1-2|once|TRBV4-1|-
CACCHGRGGTGEGYTF
TGCGCCTGCTGCCATGGGCGGGGGGGAACGGGTGAAGGCTACACCTTC
>TRBJ1-5|-|TRBV28|-
CASSLSWNSNQPQHF
TGTGCCAGCAGTTTAAGTTGGAATAGCAATCAGCCCCAGCATTTT